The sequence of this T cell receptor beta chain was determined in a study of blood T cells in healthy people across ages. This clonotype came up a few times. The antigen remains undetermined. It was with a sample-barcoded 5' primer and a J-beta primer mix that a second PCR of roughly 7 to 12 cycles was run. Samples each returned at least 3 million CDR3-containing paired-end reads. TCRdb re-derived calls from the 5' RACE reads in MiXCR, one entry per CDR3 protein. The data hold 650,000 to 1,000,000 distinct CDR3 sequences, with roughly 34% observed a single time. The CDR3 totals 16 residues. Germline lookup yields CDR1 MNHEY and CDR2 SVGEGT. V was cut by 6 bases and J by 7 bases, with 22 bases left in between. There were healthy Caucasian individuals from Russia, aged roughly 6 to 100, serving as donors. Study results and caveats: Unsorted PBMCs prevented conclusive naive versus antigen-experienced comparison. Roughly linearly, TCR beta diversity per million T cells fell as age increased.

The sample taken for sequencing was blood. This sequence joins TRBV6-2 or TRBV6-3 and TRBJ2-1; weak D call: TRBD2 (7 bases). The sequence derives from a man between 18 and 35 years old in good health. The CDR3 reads CASSLRGGGAQNEQFF. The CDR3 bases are TGTGCCAGCAGCCTCAGGGGCGGGGGAGCTCAGAATGAGCAGTTCTTC.